Each of the 15 T cell receptor beta chains below was sequenced from the same sample in a study of cytomegalovirus exposure and HLA in healthy donors. Primers for the PCR totalled 60 Vbeta and 13 Jbeta. TCRdb keeps only in-frame clones here, not all; method: immunoSEQ multiplex PCR. The data contain around 150,000 clones, just over 65% of them singletons. Specimen: PBMCs. These receptors came from a woman aged 55-70 years in good health and CMV-seronegative.

This rearrangement joins TRBV5-1 to TRBJ2-2; possible D gene TRBD1, 6 bases. Germline V lookup: CDR1 SGHRS, CDR2 YFSETQ. V shed 1 base and J shed 1 base, with 11 bases lying between them. This CDR3 spans 16 amino acids. CDR3 protein: CASSLRTVGNTGELFF. The CDR3 DNA reads as TGCGCCAGCAGCTTGAGGACAGTAGGGAACACCGGGGAGCTGTTTTTT.

J is TRBJ2-5 and V is TRBV21-1; TRBD1 is the table's D call, not checked against the DNA. The assigned J gene may be wrong: the sequence end matches TRBJ2-7 better. TRBV21-1 constitutes a pseudogene. This CDR3 spans 13 amino acids. CDR3: CASSKVQGHEQYF. CDR3 sequence (DNA): TGTGCCAGCAGCAAAGTACAGGGCCACGAGCAGTACTTC.

This chain links TRBV19 with TRBJ2-1; 12 positions match TRBD2. Per the germline V gene, CDR1 is LNHDA and CDR2 is SQIVND (reference sequence). The CDR3 extends over 18 amino acids. V was pared by 3 bases and J by 0 bases, with 6 bases of the junction left unmatched. As DNA, the CDR3 is TGTGCCAGTAGTATGGGGACTAGCGGGTGGAGCTCCTACAATGAGCAGTTCTTC. Residues: CASSMGTSGWSSYNEQFF.

This chain links TRBV4-3 with TRBJ2-2; 7 bases match TRBD2. Germline-derived CDR1 and CDR2 are LGHNA and YSLEER. The V and J ends lost 0 bases and 7 bases, in that order; junction bases with no gene match: 8. This CDR3 comprises 16 residues. As DNA, the CDR3 is TGCGCCAGCAGCCAAGATCGGTTAGCGGGCCTCGGGGAGCTGTTTTTT. Protein: CASSQDRLAGLGELFF.

This chain connects TRBV5-4 to TRBJ1-1, with D tentatively TRBD1 (5 bases). The CDR3 extends over 14 amino acids. Germline CDR1 and CDR2: SGHNT and YYREEE (reference sequence). Trimming removed 5 bases at V and 0 bases at J, with 11 bases between. CDR3 bases: TGTGCCAGCAGTCGGGGGGAGATGAACACTGAAGCTTTCTTT. It encodes CASSRGEMNTEAFF.

This chain links TRBV5-1 with TRBJ1-6, with TRBD1 matching 9 bases. Trimming cost V 4 bases and J 5 bases; bases outside gene matches: 10. CDR1 and CDR2 from the germline V gene are SGHRS and YFSETQ. The CDR3 covers 17 residues. The CDR3 region is CASSTNSGTGHNSPLHF. In DNA, the CDR3 is TGCGCCAGCAGCACAAATTCAGGGACAGGGCATAATTCACCCCTCCACTTT.

The rearrangement links TRBV14 to TRBJ2-7; D is ambiguous. V was cut by 1 base and J by 3 bases, with 16 bases left in between. The CDR3 loop spans 16 amino acids. Germline values: CDR1 SGHDN, CDR2 FVKESK. The CDR3 region is CASSQGRVSGGYEQYF. DNA for the CDR3: TGTGCCAGCAGCCAAGGGCGAGTGTCCGGCGGCTACGAGCAGTACTTC.

This clone appeared a few times. The chain has TRBV7-3 and TRBJ2-5, with D perhaps matching TRBD1 (5 bases). This CDR3 has 15 residues. CDR1 is SGHTA, CDR2 FQGTGA, per germline. V lost 2 bases and J lost 2, with 12 bases in between. The CDR3 DNA follows: TGTGCCAGCAGCTTACAGGGCCAAATTCAAGAGACCCAGTACTTC. Translating it yields CASSLQGQIQETQYF.

The chain couples TRBV6-6 to TRBJ1-2; 8 bases map to TRBD1. The CDR3 totals 13 residues. The ends lost 8 bases at V and 3 bases at J; junction bases unmatched: 5. Germline-derived CDR1 and CDR2 are MNHNY and SVGAGI (reference sequence). The CDR3 coding sequence is TGTGCCAGCTCGACGACAGGGGACTATGGCTACACCTTC. Translated, it gives CASSTTGDYGYTF.

This clone has a handful of counts. J is TRBJ1-6 and V is TRBV5-1; 9 nucleotides line up with TRBD1. The CDR3 is made up of 16 amino acids. With V trimmed by 0 bases and J by 8 bases, 6 bases remained unmatched. Germline V gives CDR1 SGHRS, CDR2 YFSETQ. CDR3 coding DNA: TGCGCCAGCAGCTTGGTGCCGGGACAGGGTTATTCACCCCTCCACTTT. It yields the protein CASSLVPGQGYSPLHF. Full variable domain (rest looked up from reference TRBV5-1 and TRBJ1-6): KAGVTQTPRYLIKTRGQQVTLSCSPISGHRSVSWYQQTPGQGLQFLFEYFSETQRNKGNFPGRFSGRQFSNSRSEMNVSTLELGDSALYLCASSLVPGQGYSPLHFGNGTRLTVT.

Comment on this clone: Other DNA sequences of this sample code for an identical CDR3. This rearrangement joins TRBV19 to TRBJ1-5, with D hard to call. Trimming pared 3 bases from V and 2 bases from J, leaving 8 bases between. The CDR3 spans 14 residues. CDR1 LNHDA and CDR2 SQIVND come from the germline V gene (reference sequence). The CDR3: CASSISLGNQPQHF. In DNA form, the CDR3 reads TGTGCCAGTAGTATTAGCCTTGGCAATCAGCCCCAGCATTTT.

V usage is TRBV7-8 and J usage is TRBJ2-5; TRBD1 agrees at 8 bases. In germline, CDR1 is SGHVS, CDR2 FQNEAQ. CDR3 size: 15 residues. V dropped 5 bases and J dropped 0; count of bases not matched to a gene: 5. The CDR3 DNA is TGTGCCAGCAGCCAGGGACAGGTCAACCAAGAGACCCAGTACTTC. It is translated as CASSQGQVNQETQYF.

The J gene is TRBJ2-1, the V gene TRBV7-3; D possibly corresponds to TRBD2 (6 bases). The germline CDR1 and CDR2 sequences are SGHTA and FQGTGA. This CDR3 region has 18 residues. The V and J ends lost 5 bases and 0 bases respectively, with 20 bases between them. CDR3 region: CASSLYPSGLGSYNEQFF. The CDR3 DNA sequence: TGTGCCAGCAGCCTCTACCCAAGCGGGCTCGGCTCCTACAATGAGCAGTTCTTC.

This clone came up a few times. The chain links TRBV19 to TRBJ2-7; 7 nucleotides agree with TRBD1. The length of the CDR3 is 14 residues. The germline CDR1 and CDR2 sequences are LNHDA and SQIVND (reference sequence). The J segment lost 4 bases and the V segment lost 6 bases, leaving 9 bases of the junction unmatched. The CDR3 DNA reads TGTGCCAGTAGGGCAAGACAGGGCCCGTACGAGCAGTACTTC. The encoded protein is CASRARQGPYEQYF.

In its sample, this clone was seen a few times. This chain joins TRBV4-1 and TRBJ1-5; perhaps TRBD1 as D (6 bases). Germline V CDR1 and CDR2: MGHRA, YSYEKL. This CDR3 has 14 amino acids. The V end lost 4 bases, the J end lost 1 base, and 8 bases lay between the germline ends. The CDR3 sequence is CASSPQGSNQPQHF. For the CDR3, the DNA is TGCGCCAGCAGCCCACAGGGCAGCAATCAGCCCCAGCATTTT.